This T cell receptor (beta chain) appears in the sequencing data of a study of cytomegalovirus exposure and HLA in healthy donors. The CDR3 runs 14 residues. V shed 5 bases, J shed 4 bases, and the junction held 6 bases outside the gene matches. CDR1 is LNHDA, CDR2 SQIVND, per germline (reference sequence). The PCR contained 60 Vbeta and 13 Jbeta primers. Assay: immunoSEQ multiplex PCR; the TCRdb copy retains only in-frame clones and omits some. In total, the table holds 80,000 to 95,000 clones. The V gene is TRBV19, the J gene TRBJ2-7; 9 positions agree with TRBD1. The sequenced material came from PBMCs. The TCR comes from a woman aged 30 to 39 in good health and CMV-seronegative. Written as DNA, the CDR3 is TGTGCCAGTAGTCCCGGGACAGGGCTATACGAGCAGTACTTC. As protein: CASSPGTGLYEQYF.